This T cell receptor beta chain appears in the sequencing data of a study of T cell responses to AZD1222 COVID-19 vaccine. The protocol was immunoSEQ multiplex PCR, while the TCRdb copy is restricted to in-frame clones and leaves out a portion. The table has about 150,000 clones, 85% to 95% seen once. CDR3 length equals 14 residues. The trim removed 5 bases at V and 5 bases at J, leaving 6 bases unmatched. Germline V lookup: CDR1 SGHTA, CDR2 FQGNSA. Study outcomes and limitations: Repertoires were obtained only post-peak T cell response.

As to this clone: Its matching antigen is unknown.

The material was peripheral blood, obtained on day 0 of AZD1222 vaccination. V is TRBV7-2 and J is TRBJ1-2; 9 bases are shared with TRBD1. This clonotype was sampled from an adult in good health. The CDR3 reads CASSPGTGRYGYTF. CDR3 in DNA: TGTGCCAGCAGCCCCGGGACAGGGAGGTATGGCTACACCTTC.